A single TCR beta chain is shown here with its context. Its antigen is unidentified. This entry belongs to a study of T cell repertoires in cytomegalovirus infection. Study-level results: Summed frequency of public TCR beta families distinguished CMV carriers with the relevant HLA.

The CDR3 consists of 14 residues. Losses at the gene ends were 7 bases for V and 7 bases for J; bases not matched to a gene: 9. TCRdb recomputed calls from the reads with MiXCR, one row per CDR3 protein. The repertoire holds about 310,000 distinct CDR3 sequences, with 20% to 30% as singletons. The sequencing used cultured PBMCs, collected from culture after CMV antigen stimulation. The sequence came from a human donor in good health (CMV status not recorded). Some clones in this sample may be carry-over from other donors' samples. The V gene is TRBV12-3 or TRBV12-4, the J gene TRBJ2-2, with TRBD1 identical over 7 bases. The CDR3 sequence: CASISTGVFGELFF. The CDR3 DNA sequence: TGTGCCAGCATCTCAACAGGGGTTTTCGGGGAGCTGTTTTTT.